Below, 10 T cell receptor beta chains from the same sample are listed, as sequenced in a study of human T cells and chemical hapten exposure. The total RNA was obtained from whole blood that was not fractionated. TCRdb itself ran the 5' RACE reads through MiXCR, one entry per CDR3 protein. The sample includes tens of thousands of distinct CDR3 sequences, under 10% of them seen just once. The receptors were sampled from a male donor in good health.

In this sample, this clonotype turned up many times. The J gene is TRBJ1-5, the V gene TRBV6-6; D unclear. Germline loops: CDR1 MNHNY, CDR2 SVGAGI (reference sequence). The germline V and J ends were trimmed by 2 bases and 5 bases, with 4 bases remaining between them. The CDR3 totals 12 residues. The chain's CDR3 is CASSYGDQPQHF. The CDR3 DNA reads as TGTGCCAGCAGTTACGGGGATCAGCCCCAGCATTTT.

This chain connects TRBV3-1 to TRBJ2-4, with 8 bases that match TRBD1. The germline gives CDR1 LGHDT, CDR2 YNNKEL (reference sequence). The CDR3 loop spans 16 amino acids. V gave up 4 bases and J gave up 1 base; unmatched junction bases: 6. Written as DNA, the CDR3 is TGTGCCAGCAGCCCCAGACAGGGGATTGCCAAAAACATTCAGTACTTC. Encoded protein: CASSPRQGIAKNIQYF.

This clonotype was recorded a few times. The chain uses TRBV6-2 or TRBV6-3 and TRBJ2-7; D ambiguous. Germline CDR1 and CDR2: MNHEY and SVGEGT. CDR3 size: 12 residues. V was shortened by 2 bases and J by 3 bases, with 5 bases between the two germline ends. This CDR3 reads CASSYTSYEQYF. The DNA of the CDR3 is TGTGCCAGCAGTTACACCAGCTACGAGCAGTACTTC.

The rearrangement links TRBV29-1 to TRBJ2-1; TRBD2 matches at 9 bases. The CDR3 extends over 15 amino acids. The germline V gene has CDR1 SQVTM and CDR2 ANQGSEA. The J segment lost 3 bases and the V segment lost 6 bases, leaving 9 bases of the junction unmatched. The DNA of the CDR3 is TGCAGCGTCATAGCGGGGGCTGCCCACTACAATGAGCAGTTCTTC. Residues: CSVIAGAAHYNEQFF.

This clonotype was detected ten times or more. The V and J genes are TRBV20-1 and TRBJ1-2; D unresolved. V lost 2 bases and J lost 8, with 21 bases in between. The V gene's germline CDR1 is DFQATT and CDR2 SNEGSKA (reference sequence). This CDR3 spans 15 amino acids. CDR3 residues: CSARPDTHLKGGYTF. The CDR3 region has the DNA TGCAGTGCTAGACCTGACACCCATCTTAAGGGAGGCTACACCTTC.

This clonotype was counted a few times. The CDR3 nucleotides are TGTGCCAGCAGTGAACCAGCTGACAGAGCCAACACCGGGGAGCTGTTTTTT. This encodes CASSEPADRANTGELFF. This chain connects TRBV2 to TRBJ2-2; a possible D gene is TRBD1 (5 bases). Germline V gene sequence: CDR1 SNHLY, CDR2 FYNNEI. This CDR3 spans 17 amino acids. The V gene lost 2 bases and the J gene lost 2 bases, with 15 bases spanning the gap.

This clonotype was seen at least ten times. This chain joins TRBV10-2 and TRBJ2-1, with TRBD2 as a possible D gene (6 bases). V gave up 7 bases and J gave up 10 bases, with 23 bases separating them. The CDR3 is 15 amino acids. Germline V gives CDR1 WSHSY, CDR2 SAAADI. The CDR3 sequence is CASTVRGEVRGEQFF. CDR3 in DNA: TGCGCCAGCACCGTCCGCGGGGAGGTCCGAGGGGAGCAGTTCTTC.

This clonotype turned up a few times. The rearrangement joins TRBV4-1 to TRBJ1-2, with a weak D call TRBD1 (6 bases). With 0 bases removed from V and 4 bases from J, the gap between germline ends came to 12 bases. The CDR3 covers 15 residues. CDR1 MGHRA and CDR2 YSYEKL come from the germline V gene. The CDR3 spells CASSQESAGVYGYTF. CDR3 nucleotide sequence: TGCGCCAGCAGCCAAGAATCCGCAGGGGTCTATGGCTACACCTTC.

This chain connects TRBV21-1 to TRBJ2-5; the table gives TRBD1 as D, unverified against the DNA. TRBV21-1 constitutes a pseudogene. The CDR3 consists of 15 residues. CDR3 amino acids: CASSKDGRERETQYF. DNA of the CDR3: TGTGCCAGCAGCAAAGACGGCAGGGAGCGAGAGACCCAGTACTTC.

This clonotype was seen repeatedly, ten times or more. The rearrangement joins TRBV29-1 to TRBJ1-1, with no clear D. With 7 bases removed from V and 0 bases from J, the gap between germline ends came to 18 bases. Germline assignment: CDR1 SQVTM and CDR2 ANQGSEA. The CDR3 totals 15 residues. In DNA, the CDR3 is TGCAGCGCCGGCCCCCCGGAGGGTATGAACACTGAAGCTTTCTTT. It codes for CSAGPPEGMNTEAFF. The entire variable domain, with the rest obtained from reference TRBV29-1 and TRBJ1-1, is as follows: SAVISQKPSRDICQRGTSLTIQCQVDSQVTMMFWYRQQPGQSLTLIATANQGSEATYESGFVIDKFPISRPNLTFSTLTVSNMSPEDSSIYLCSAGPPEGMNTEAFFGQGTRLTVV.